Here is one TCR beta chain with its context. The data were obtained in a study of T cells expressing NK-cell markers. The CDR3 is made up of 15 amino acids. From germline, CDR1 is LNHDA and CDR2 SQIVND (reference sequence). For each CDR3 protein, TCRdb gives one entry from its re-call of the 5' RACE reads, without DNA. The sample's table shows 440,000 or so distinct CDR3 sequences. The receptor was isolated from a woman aged 18 to 75 in good health. Sequencing used blood T cells: a sorted CD56 or NKG2C T cell subset, CD4+ or CD8+ T cells, or bulk PBMC T cells (not recorded which). The V gene is TRBV19, the J gene TRBJ2-1. This CDR3 reads CASSTRVGSYNEQFF.